This T cell receptor (beta chain) originates from a study of CDR3 diversity in severe acne. Using its own MiXCR run on the PCR reads, TCRdb lists one record per CDR3 protein. Of approximately 77,000 distinct CDR3 sequences in the sample, 45% to 55% were seen once. This clonotype appeared many times. Sequencing was performed on blood. This sequence originates from a male donor with severe acne vulgaris.

The chain's CDR3 is CASSLEFGEKLFF. CDR3 in DNA: TGTGCCAGCAGCTTGGAGTTCGGTGAAAAACTGTTTTTT. The chain joins TRBV5-4 to TRBJ1-4; D call uncertain. This CDR3 is 13 amino acids long. V gave up 0 bases and J gave up 7 bases, with 7 bases separating them. Germline CDR1 is SGHNT and CDR2 is YYREEE (reference sequence). The full variable domain, with the rest looked up from reference TRBV5-4 and TRBJ1-4, is ETGVTQSPTHLIKTRGQQVTLRCSSQSGHNTVSWYQQALGQGPQFIFQYYREEENGRGNFPPRFSGLQFPNYSSELNVNALELDDSALYLCASSLEFGEKLFFGSGTQLSVL.